The text below deals with one TCR beta chain. In its sample, this clone was seen once. There is no known antigen for this receptor. Per-base qualities were not stored, and no clone one base away is much larger. This entry comes from a study of T cell clonotyping in hematopoietic cell transplantation (dated by TCRdb to the early 2020s). About the investigation overall: The study collected 130 to 150 blood samples from approximately 35 consecutive transplant recipients and their related donors. Recruitment of patients was conducted between late 2015 and January 2017, and follow-up was continued until late 2020 or death. Summary of the overall study and its limitations: Donor and pretransplant recipient Inverse Simpson Index values predicted broader posttransplant TCR repertoire diversity. Just a small fraction of recipient repertoires overlapped with donor repertoires, and more than 97% appeared de novo at the given depth. A decrease in recipient TCR diversity was observed after transplant, and a progressive increase in pathologically expanded clonotypes was seen from day 30 to day 180. The sample size was limited and the cells went unsorted, which meant the CD4 and CD8 repertoire contributions could not be told apart.

Trimming costs V 0 bases and J 4 bases, and their ends lie 10 bases apart. The germline V gene encodes CDR1 SGHRS and CDR2 YFSETQ. Spanning cysteine to phenylalanine, the CDR3 consists of 14 amino acids. This entry keeps only the CDR3 DNA: 42 bases, framed from base 1. With the immunoSEQ assay, which is a bias-controlled multiplex PCR relying on V- and J-specific primers, TCR beta CDR3 regions were amplified from genomic DNA. In a second PCR step, a proprietary barcode and Illumina adapter sequences were attached to the CDR3 amplicons. An Illumina MiSeq instrument was used for sequencing of the CDR3 libraries. The published analysis was carried out like this. Export and quality control were done with immunoSEQ Analyzer 3.0, while downstream analyses used R Bioconductor and Immunarch. Only productive rearrangements within the normalized downsampled data set were used in the calculation of repertoire metrics. Pathologically expanded clonotypes were defined as those larger than 5 templates in the normalized cohort. Repertoire diversity was measured with the Inverse Simpson Index. To capture all clonotypes, the CMV-specificity analyses were run on the non-normalized data set. TCRdb stores this immuneACCESS table with in-frame sequences only. Part of the clones is absent; in the studies checked, under half of the shortfall reflects unresolved V genes, and no reason is known for the rest. That table is the source of V, J and clone size, and D and trimming were worked out from the DNA. Counted in this sample were approximately 70,000 clones; 85% to 95% of them appeared once. More than 1.5% of the sample belongs to the ten largest clones.

For TCR beta sequencing, blood samples came from the related transplant donors. Nuclei Lysis Solution was used to extract genomic DNA from fresh or cryopreserved unfractionated peripheral blood mononuclear cells. This TCR was sampled from a man aged 45-65 years in good health. Some clones in this sample may be carry-over from other donors' samples. Input material: peripheral blood mononuclear cells. The rearrangement combines TRBV5-1 with TRBJ1-2, with a tentative D gene TRBD1 over 5 matching bases. The CDR3 reads CASSLVPGPYGYTF. The nucleotide sequence is TGCGCCAGCAGCTTGGTCCCAGGGCCCTATGGCTACACCTTC.